The present T cell receptor (beta chain) was sequenced within a study of monozygotic twins with cystic fibrosis. Points on this clone: Its cognate antigen is unknown.

Study-level points and caveats: Clonality was generally low (median around 0.0098), higher in the most severe patients. V usage most resembled the co-twin in 13 of 16 pairs. Monozygotic CF twin pairs shared significantly more nucleotide-identical clonotypes than unrelated CF individuals did.

The protocol was immunoSEQ multiplex PCR, while the TCRdb copy is restricted to in-frame clones and leaves out a portion. The sample shows almost 20,000 clones, 91% of them seen only once. V gave up 0 bases and J gave up 6 bases, with 4 bases separating them. Germline V gene lookup returns CDR1 SGHTS and CDR2 YDEGEE. The CDR3 extends over 12 amino acids. The receptor comes from a girl aged 2 to 9 with cystic fibrosis. The sample consisted of blood. V and J are TRBV5-8 and TRBJ2-1; no reliable D call. This chain's CDR3 is CASSLGPNEQFF. The CDR3 nucleotides read TGTGCCAGCAGCTTGGGTCCCAATGAGCAGTTCTTC.